One and the same sample provided the 2 T cell receptor beta chains below, sequenced in a study of OX40 agonist ivuxolimab in advanced cancers. Assay: immunoSEQ multiplex PCR; the TCRdb copy retains only in-frame clones and omits some. The data contain fewer than 30,000 clones, 83% of them seen just once; the ten biggest clones take up approximately 8%. The sequencing used CD4+ or CD8+ T cells sorted from blood, collected in a trial of the OX40 agonist ivuxolimab. Receptors were obtained from an adult with an advanced solid tumor such as melanoma, head and neck, liver or kidney cancer.

A few counts support this clone. The J gene is TRBJ1-2, the V gene TRBV11-2; 7 bases align to TRBD1. CDR1 is SGHAT and CDR2 is FQNNGV in the germline V gene. The CDR3 contains 15 residues. V lost 1 base, J lost 6 bases, and 8 bases stayed unmatched. The DNA for the CDR3 is TGTGCCAGCAGCTTAGTAGTCGGACAGGCTAATGGCTACACCTTC. Protein product: CASSLVVGQANGYTF.

This clone was seen once. The genes are TRBV9 and TRBJ2-1; TRBD2 matches 15 bases. V gave up 0 bases and J gave up 10 bases; unmatched junction bases: 11. The CDR3 runs 18 residues. Germline V gene sequence: CDR1 SGDLS, CDR2 YYNGEE. The DNA for the CDR3 is TGTGCCAGCAGCGTAGAAGGAGTCGGACTAGCGGGGGGGATGGAGCAGTTCTTC. Its protein is CASSVEGVGLAGGMEQFF. The full variable domain, rest sourced from reference TRBV9 and TRBJ2-1, is DSGVTQTPKHLITATGQRVTLRCSPRSGDLSVYWYQQSLDQGLQFLIQYYNGEERAKGNILERFSAQQFPDLHSELNLSSLELGDSALYFCASSVEGVGLAGGMEQFFGPGTRLTVL.